Each of the 11 T cell receptor beta chains below was sequenced from the same sample in a study of a mutant IDH1 vaccine in newly diagnosed glioma (dated by TCRdb to the early 2020s). The time point label on this specimen signifies: baseline, week 1 (first vaccination visit). Reading the label with the study, this specimen's treatment or condition is: pre-vaccination baseline after standard-of-care therapy. The receptor library was made with the immunoSEQ multiplex PCR assay. This is the immuneACCESS table as TCRdb keeps it, with only in-frame sequences that have V and J called. A part of the clones is gone; compared with another copy, unresolved V genes explain less than half, and the rest is unexplained. The sample yields tens of thousands of clones; around 80% were counted once. The ten largest clones take up roughly 20% of the sample. The sequencing here drew on PBMCs, taken from a glioma patient treated with radiotherapy, temozolomide or both. The source is a man between 25 and 39 years old with glioma.

The rearrangement links TRBV30 to TRBJ2-7, with 16 bases matching TRBD2. CDR1 GTSNPN and CDR2 SVGIG come from the germline V gene (reference sequence). The CDR3 covers 17 residues. The J segment lost 7 bases and the V segment lost 1 base, leaving 10 bases of the junction unmatched. The CDR3 here is CAWSGGLAGGPDGEQYF. CDR3 nucleotides: TGTGCCTGGAGTGGGGGACTAGCGGGAGGGCCTGACGGGGAGCAGTACTTC.

CDR3 DNA sequence: TGTGCCAGCAGCCCGGGGCCTTTGCCCTTTTCAACTAATGAAAAACTGTTTTTT. This encodes CASSPGPLPFSTNEKLFF. The chain links TRBV14 to TRBJ1-4; possible D gene TRBD1, 5 bases. Trimming left V 4 bases short and J 0 bases short, with 18 bases between. The CDR3 totals 18 residues. Germline V lookup: CDR1 SGHDN, CDR2 FVKESK.

This chain links TRBV19 with TRBJ2-2; 7 bases agree with TRBD2. V shed 10 bases, J shed 4 bases, and the junction held 15 bases outside the gene matches. The length of the CDR3 is 16 residues. The germline V gene has CDR1 LNHDA and CDR2 SQIVND (reference sequence). CDR3 DNA: TGTGCCACCTCCAAAGGGGCGGGAGTATTCACCGGGGAGCTGTTTTTT. This sequence encodes CATSKGAGVFTGELFF.

This clone has a single count. The gene calls are TRBV5-6 and TRBJ2-1; 9 bases match TRBD2. The germline CDR1 and CDR2 sequences are SGHDT and YYEEEE. CDR3 size: 15 residues. The junction had 5 bases not matched to a gene; V was cut back by 0 bases and J by 7 bases. The CDR3 bases are TGTGCCAGCAGCTTGGAGAGCGGGGGGATGAATGAGCAGTTCTTC. Encoded protein: CASSLESGGMNEQFF. Looking up the rest from reference TRBV5-6 and TRBJ2-1 gives the full variable domain: DAGVTQSPTHLIKTRGQQVTLRCSPKSGHDTVSWYQQALGQGPQFIFQYYEEEERQRGNFPDRFSGHQFPNYSSELNVNALLLGDSALYLCASSLESGGMNEQFFGPGTRLTVL.

There are a few counts of this clone. The chain uses TRBV7-8 and TRBJ1-1; a weak D match, TRBD1 (5 bases). Germline V gene data show CDR1 as SGHVS and CDR2 as FQNEAQ. CDR3 length: 18 residues. The germline V and J ends were trimmed by 0 bases and 0 bases, with 17 bases remaining between them. In DNA form, the CDR3 reads TGTGCCAGCAGCTTAGCCCCTACAGGAGATGTTATGAACACTGAAGCTTTCTTT. This codes for CASSLAPTGDVMNTEAFF.

This clone was picked up a small number of times. V usage is TRBV5-1 and J usage is TRBJ1-1, with D possibly being TRBD1 (5 bases). The germline CDR1 and CDR2 sequences are SGHRS and YFSETQ. Trimming took off 4 bases at V and 5 bases at J, with 15 bases between the two ends. This CDR3 is built from 14 residues. CDR3 nucleotides: TGCGCCAGCAGCCCCGTTCTAGGGGAAACTGAAGCTTTCTTT. Translation: CASSPVLGETEAFF. The full variable domain, completed using reference TRBV5-1 and TRBJ1-1, is KAGVTQTPRYLIKTRGQQVTLSCSPISGHRSVSWYQQTPGQGLQFLFEYFSETQRNKGNFPGRFSGRQFSNSRSEMNVSTLELGDSALYLCASSPVLGETEAFFGQGTRLTVV.

The chain joins TRBV29-1 to TRBJ1-1, with a possible D match to TRBD1 (5 bases). Germline CDR1 SQVTM, CDR2 ANQGSEA. The CDR3 consists of 13 residues. V was cut by 1 base and J by 3 bases, with 9 bases left in between. Here the CDR3 DNA reads TGCAGCGTTGAAGTTTCGGGGGACACTGAAGCTTTCTTT. It yields the protein CSVEVSGDTEAFF. Based on the CDR3 plus reference TRBV29-1 and TRBJ1-1, the full variable domain is SAVISQKPSRDICQRGTSLTIQCQVDSQVTMMFWYRQQPGQSLTLIATANQGSEATYESGFVIDKFPISRPNLTFSTLTVSNMSPEDSSIYLCSVEVSGDTEAFFGQGTRLTVV.

CDR3 sequence (DNA): TGCGCCAGCAGCAAAGGGACAGGGAGCACTGAAGCTTTCTTT. The encoded protein is CASSKGTGSTEAFF. The chain is built from TRBV5-1 and TRBJ1-1, with TRBD1 matching over 9 bases. The junction had 5 bases not matched to a gene; V was cut back by 4 bases and J by 4 bases. Germline V gives CDR1 SGHRS, CDR2 YFSETQ. The CDR3 is made up of 14 amino acids.

The chain recombines TRBV5-4 with TRBJ2-5; 7 nucleotides agree with TRBD2. This CDR3 region has 15 residues. J was trimmed by 5 bases and V by 1 base; bases with no gene match: 8. The germline CDR1 and CDR2 sequences are SGHNT and YYREEE (reference sequence). The CDR3 DNA follows: TGTGCCAGCAGCTTGCAGAGCGGGGCCCAGGAGACCCAGTACTTC. It encodes CASSLQSGAQETQYF. Drawing the rest from reference TRBV5-4 and TRBJ2-5, the complete variable domain is ETGVTQSPTHLIKTRGQQVTLRCSSQSGHNTVSWYQQALGQGPQFIFQYYREEENGRGNFPPRFSGLQFPNYSSELNVNALELDDSALYLCASSLQSGAQETQYFGPGTRLLVL.

J is TRBJ2-7 and V is TRBV6-5; 7 nucleotides line up with TRBD1. V was clipped by 2 bases and J by 0 bases; unmatched bases: 1. The CDR3 has 14 residues. Germline V gives CDR1 MNHEY, CDR2 SVGAGI. CDR3 nucleotides: TGTGCCAGCAGTTACGACAGGGACTCCTACGAGCAGTACTTC. Its translation: CASSYDRDSYEQYF.

This sequence joins TRBV5-5 and TRBJ2-1, with a tentative D call TRBD1 (6 bases). Trimming pared 2 bases from V and 3 bases from J, leaving 9 bases between. This CDR3 has 14 amino acids. Germline V CDR1 and CDR2: SGHKS, YYEKEE (reference sequence). The CDR3 loop reads CASSLQGFYNEQFF. For the CDR3, the DNA is TGTGCCAGCAGCTTACAGGGTTTCTACAATGAGCAGTTCTTC.